Each of the 8 T cell receptor beta chains below was sequenced from the same sample in a study of shared clonotypes between healthy human individuals (dated by TCRdb to about 2020). CD8 naive samples were CD45RO-negative cells positively selected for CCR7, giving a CD45RA+CCR7+ population that excluded TemRA cells. The library was obtained by the immunoSEQ multiplex PCR assay. Drawn from immuneACCESS, this table holds only the in-frame rearrangements with V and J called that TCRdb kept. Clones are partly lost; checked studies trace under half to an unresolved V gene and leave the rest unexplained. Across this sample there are about 2 million clones, with approximately 94% seen only once. 0.9% to 1.4% of the sample comes from the top ten. Sequencing used naive CD8+ T cells sorted from blood. In the paper's terms, the cell subset or site label means: CD45RA+CCR7+. Receptors originate from a young man in good health.

This chain connects TRBV5-6 to TRBJ2-7, with 10 positions matching TRBD2. This CDR3 contains 14 residues. V lost 3 bases and J lost 5; bases outside the gene matches: 5. Germline CDR1 reads SGHDT; CDR2 reads YYEEEE. For the CDR3, the DNA is TGTGCCAGCAGCTCACTAGCGGGGCCCGACGAGCAGTACTTC. Amino acid sequence: CASSSLAGPDEQYF.

The gene calls are TRBV27 and TRBJ2-5, with D unclear. Germline V gene sequence: CDR1 MNHEY, CDR2 SMNVEV (reference sequence). Trimming stripped 5 bases from V and 2 bases from J, with 12 bases between. The CDR3 contains 14 residues. The CDR3 sequence is CASSPRNQQETQYF. The CDR3 coding sequence is TGTGCCAGCAGTCCGAGGAACCAACAAGAGACCCAGTACTTC.

The chain couples TRBV10-3 to TRBJ1-2; D uncertain. This CDR3 has 14 amino acids. Germline lookup yields CDR1 ENHRY and CDR2 SYGVKD. Trimming left V 2 bases short and J 5 bases short, with 12 bases between. The CDR3 DNA is TGTGCCATCAGTGAGCAAGGTGGGCCTTATGGCTACACCTTC. Translation: CAISEQGGPYGYTF.

The rearrangement joins TRBV6-5 to TRBJ2-5, with a possible D match to TRBD2 (6 bases). This CDR3 has 14 residues. In germline, CDR1 is MNHEY, CDR2 SVGAGI. V lost 4 bases and J 2 bases, leaving 11 bases between the germline ends. DNA for the CDR3: TGTGCCAGCAGTTTGGAGGGTTTACAAGAGACCCAGTACTTC. Protein product: CASSLEGLQETQYF.

The genes are TRBV7-8 and TRBJ1-2; 8 bases map to TRBD1. The germline V gene has CDR1 SGHVS and CDR2 FQNEAQ. The CDR3 consists of 13 residues. V was pared by 1 base and J by 8 bases, with 3 bases of the junction left unmatched. CDR3 DNA sequence: TGTGCCAGCAGCTTAGGTCCAGGGGGCGGCTACACCTTC. Translating it yields CASSLGPGGGYTF.

The chain combines TRBV27 with TRBJ1-1; no clear D. Trimming left V 2 bases short and J 4 bases short, with 17 bases between. There are 16 residues in the CDR3. CDR1 is MNHEY and CDR2 is SMNVEV in the germline V gene (reference sequence). The CDR3 sequence: CASSLIPGALGTEAFF. The CDR3 region has the DNA TGTGCCAGCAGTTTAATCCCGGGCGCCTTGGGCACTGAAGCTTTCTTT.

This chain joins TRBV9 and TRBJ2-1; 9 positions match TRBD2. Trimming at V came to 0 bases and at J to 4 bases, leaving 5 bases not matched to a gene. The germline gives CDR1 SGDLS, CDR2 YYNGEE. The CDR3 spans 16 residues. The CDR3 is CASSVESSGVYNEQFF. The CDR3 region has the DNA TGTGCCAGCAGCGTAGAATCTAGCGGGGTATACAATGAGCAGTTCTTC.

J is TRBJ2-5 and V is TRBV5-6, with D possibly being TRBD2 (6 bases). The CDR3 totals 14 residues. The V gene's germline CDR1 is SGHDT and CDR2 YYEEEE. Trimming removed 4 bases from V and 9 bases from J, with 19 bases in between. The CDR3 loop reads CASSPYVEGPAQYF. CDR3 DNA: TGTGCCAGCAGCCCCTACGTGGAGGGCCCAGCCCAGTACTTC.